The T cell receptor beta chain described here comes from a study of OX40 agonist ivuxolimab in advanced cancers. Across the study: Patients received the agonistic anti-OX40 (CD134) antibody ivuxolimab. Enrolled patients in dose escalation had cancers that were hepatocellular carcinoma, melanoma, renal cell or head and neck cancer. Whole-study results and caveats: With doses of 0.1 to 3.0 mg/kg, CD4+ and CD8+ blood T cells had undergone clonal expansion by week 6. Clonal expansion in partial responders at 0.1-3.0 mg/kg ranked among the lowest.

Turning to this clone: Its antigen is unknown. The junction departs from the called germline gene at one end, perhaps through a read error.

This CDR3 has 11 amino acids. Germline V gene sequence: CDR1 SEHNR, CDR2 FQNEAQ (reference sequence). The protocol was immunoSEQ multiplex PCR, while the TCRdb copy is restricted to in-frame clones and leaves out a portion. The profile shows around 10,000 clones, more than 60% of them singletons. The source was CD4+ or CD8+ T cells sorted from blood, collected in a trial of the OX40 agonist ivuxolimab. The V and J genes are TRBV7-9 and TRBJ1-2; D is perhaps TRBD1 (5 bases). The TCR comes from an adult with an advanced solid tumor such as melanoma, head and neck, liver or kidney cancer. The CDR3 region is CASSQTGPEDF. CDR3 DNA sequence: TGTGCCAGCAGCCAAACGGGACCCGAGGACTTC.